This T cell receptor beta chain came from a study of blood T cell repertoires in COVID-19. Germline CDR1 SGHRS, CDR2 YFSETQ. Between the trimmed V and J ends, which lost 4 bases and 5 bases, there was a span of 9 bases. The CDR3 covers 12 residues. Sequencing used immunoSEQ multiplex PCR; TCRdb keeps in-frame clones, though not all of them. The table records fewer than 300,000 clones, over 75% of them present only once. The chain employs TRBV5-1 and TRBJ1-1; D is unresolved. This TCR was recovered from a man in his forties or fifties with active or convalescent COVID-19. The sequencing input was peripheral blood. CDR3 sequence (DNA): TGCGCCAGCAGCGGAGGTGGGACTGAAGCTTTCTTT. This encodes CASSGGGTEAFF. Combining the CDR3 with reference TRBV5-1 and TRBJ1-1 gives the whole variable domain KAGVTQTPRYLIKTRGQQVTLSCSPISGHRSVSWYQQTPGQGLQFLFEYFSETQRNKGNFPGRFSGRQFSNSRSEMNVSTLELGDSALYLCASSGGGTEAFFGQGTRLTVV.